The next 9 T cell receptor beta chains were all read from a single sample in a study of cytomegalovirus exposure and HLA in healthy donors. Using immunoSEQ multiplex PCR, the repertoire was profiled, and TCRdb retains in-frame clones only, with some absent. This table has some 120,000 clones, roughly 86% appearing once. The sample consisted of PBMCs. The receptors shown here come from a man aged 25 to 45 in good health and CMV-seronegative.

The chain employs TRBV7-2 and TRBJ1-2; perhaps TRBD1 as D (5 bases). CDR3 length equals 16 residues. V gave up 0 bases and J gave up 7 bases, with 18 bases separating them. CDR1 and CDR2 from the germline V gene are SGHTA and FQGNSA. The CDR3: CASSLAAAVRGGGYTF. The DNA of the CDR3 is TGTGCCAGCAGCTTAGCGGCCGCGGTGAGGGGAGGTGGCTACACCTTC.

This chain connects TRBV21-1 to TRBJ2-3; the table's D call, TRBD1, was not checked against the DNA. TRBV21-1 is annotated as a pseudogene. This CDR3 comprises 14 residues. CDR3 DNA sequence: TGTGCCAGCAGCTTACCAAAGGGGGCAGATACGCAGTATTTT. It is translated as CASSLPKGADTQYF.

The chain links TRBV4-1 to TRBJ2-3; D might be TRBD1 (5 bases). Germline V gene data show CDR1 as MGHRA and CDR2 as YSYEKL. V was pared by 2 bases and J by 4 bases, with 13 bases between. The CDR3 contains 15 residues. This chain's CDR3 is CASSQSQVWADTQYF. The CDR3 DNA is TGCGCCAGCAGCCAATCACAGGTCTGGGCAGATACGCAGTATTTT.

Points on this clone: This sample includes further DNA sequences coding for the same CDR3. This chain's CDR3 is CASSLGTSGSNEQFF. The CDR3 bases are TGTGCCAGCAGCTTAGGAACTAGCGGGAGTAATGAGCAGTTCTTC. The rearrangement links TRBV7-2 to TRBJ2-1; 11 nucleotides line up with TRBD2. CDR1 SGHTA and CDR2 FQGNSA come from the germline V gene. The CDR3 is made up of 15 amino acids. The trim removed 1 base at V and 7 bases at J, leaving 3 bases unmatched.

This clone was detected ten times or more. J is TRBJ2-3 and V is TRBV6-4; 10 bases agree with TRBD2. J gave up 0 bases and V 0 bases, and 0 bases lay outside the gene matches. Germline-derived CDR1 and CDR2 are MRHNA and SNTAGT. This CDR3 region has 16 residues. The CDR3 loop reads CASSDSTSGSTDTQYF. DNA of the CDR3: TGTGCCAGCAGTGACTCGACTAGCGGGAGCACAGATACGCAGTATTTT.

This clone was seen only a few times. The J gene is TRBJ1-4, the V gene TRBV27; D might be TRBD1 (6 bases). Germline lookup yields CDR1 MNHEY and CDR2 SMNVEV (reference sequence). Trimming removed 4 bases from V and 8 bases from J, with 17 bases in between. The CDR3 contains 15 residues. DNA of the CDR3: TGTGCCAGCAGTTATGAGGGCAGGGGAAACGAAAAACTGTTTTTT. This codes for CASSYEGRGNEKLFF.

The chain uses TRBV20-1 and TRBJ1-2; no clear D. Germline V gives CDR1 DFQATT, CDR2 SNEGSKA (reference sequence). This CDR3 region has 8 residues. The germline V and J ends were trimmed by 3 bases and 9 bases, with 2 bases remaining between them. CDR3 in amino acids: CSASSYTF. The DNA of the CDR3 is TGCAGTGCTAGCAGCTACACCTTC.

This rearrangement joins TRBV6-1 to TRBJ2-1, with 9 bases aligning to TRBD2. This CDR3 region has 15 residues. Trimming at V came to 6 bases and at J to 4 bases, leaving 7 bases not matched to a gene. Germline V CDR1 and CDR2: MNHNS, SASEGT. The CDR3 protein is CASRGASGVYNEQFF. CDR3 DNA sequence: TGTGCCAGCAGAGGGGCTAGCGGGGTATACAATGAGCAGTTCTTC.

The chain carries TRBV6-5 and TRBJ1-1; possible D gene TRBD1, 6 bases. V was clipped by 0 bases and J by 6 bases, with 14 bases between them. CDR3 size: 15 residues. Germline CDR1 reads MNHEY; CDR2 reads SVGAGI. CDR3 sequence: CASSYSSGGVAEAFF. The DNA of the CDR3 is TGTGCCAGCAGTTACTCGAGCGGGGGCGTCGCTGAAGCTTTCTTT.